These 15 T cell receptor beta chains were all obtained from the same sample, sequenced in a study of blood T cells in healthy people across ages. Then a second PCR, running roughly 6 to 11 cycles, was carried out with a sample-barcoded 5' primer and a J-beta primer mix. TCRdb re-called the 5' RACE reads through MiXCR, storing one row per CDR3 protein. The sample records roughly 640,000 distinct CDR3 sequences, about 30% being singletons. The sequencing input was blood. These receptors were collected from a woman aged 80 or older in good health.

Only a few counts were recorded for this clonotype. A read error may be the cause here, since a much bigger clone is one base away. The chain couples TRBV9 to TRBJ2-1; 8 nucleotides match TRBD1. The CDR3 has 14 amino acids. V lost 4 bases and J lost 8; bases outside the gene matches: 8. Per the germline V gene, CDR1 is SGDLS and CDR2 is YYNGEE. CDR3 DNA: TGTGCCAGCAGCCACCGGACAGGGCGAGATGAGCAGTTCTTC. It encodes CASSHRTGRDEQFF.

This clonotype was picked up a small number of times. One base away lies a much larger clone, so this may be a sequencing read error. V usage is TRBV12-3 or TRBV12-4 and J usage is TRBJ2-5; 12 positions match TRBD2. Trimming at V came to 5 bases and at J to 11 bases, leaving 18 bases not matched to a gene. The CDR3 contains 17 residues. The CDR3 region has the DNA TGTGCCAGCAGTCCTAAAGGACTAGCGGGGCCCTACAATGAGCAGTACTTC. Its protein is CASSPKGLAGPYNEQYF.

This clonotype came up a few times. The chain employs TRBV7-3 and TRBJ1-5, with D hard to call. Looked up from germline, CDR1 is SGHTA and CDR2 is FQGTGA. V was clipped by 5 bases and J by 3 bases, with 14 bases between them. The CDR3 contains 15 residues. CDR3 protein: CASSPDPYPNQPQHF. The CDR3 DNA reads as TGTGCCAGCAGCCCTGACCCATACCCCAATCAGCCCCAGCATTTT.

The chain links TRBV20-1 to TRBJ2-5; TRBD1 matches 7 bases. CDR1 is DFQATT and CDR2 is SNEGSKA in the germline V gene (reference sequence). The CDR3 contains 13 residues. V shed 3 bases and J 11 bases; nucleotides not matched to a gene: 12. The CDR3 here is CSASWDSGSQQYF. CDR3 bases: TGCAGTGCTAGTTGGGACAGCGGCTCTCAGCAGTACTTC.

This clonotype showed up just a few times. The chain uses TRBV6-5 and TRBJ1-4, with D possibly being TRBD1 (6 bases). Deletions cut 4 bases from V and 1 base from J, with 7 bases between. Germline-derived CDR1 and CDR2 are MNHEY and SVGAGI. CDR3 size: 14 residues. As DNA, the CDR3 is TGTGCCAGCAGTTCCAGGGGAACTAATGAAAAACTGTTTTTT. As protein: CASSSRGTNEKLFF.

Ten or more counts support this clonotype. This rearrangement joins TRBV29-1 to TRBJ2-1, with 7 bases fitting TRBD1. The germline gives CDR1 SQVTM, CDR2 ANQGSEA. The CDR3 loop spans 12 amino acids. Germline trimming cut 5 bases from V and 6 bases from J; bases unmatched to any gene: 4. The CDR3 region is CSVTGQLNEQFF. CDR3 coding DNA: TGCAGCGTTACGGGACAGCTCAATGAGCAGTTCTTC.

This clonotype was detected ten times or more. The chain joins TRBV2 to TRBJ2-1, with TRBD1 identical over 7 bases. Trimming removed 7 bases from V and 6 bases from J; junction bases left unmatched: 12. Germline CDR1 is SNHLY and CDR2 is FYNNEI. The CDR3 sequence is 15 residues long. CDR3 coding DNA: TGTGCCAGCACCCTGAACAGGGGTGTGGGCAATGAGCAGTTCTTC. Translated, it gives CASTLNRGVGNEQFF.

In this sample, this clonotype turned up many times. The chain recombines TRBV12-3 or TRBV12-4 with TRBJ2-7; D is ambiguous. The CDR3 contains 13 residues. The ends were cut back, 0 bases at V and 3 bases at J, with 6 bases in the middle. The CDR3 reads CASSLASSYEQYF. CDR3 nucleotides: TGTGCCAGCAGTTTAGCATCTAGCTACGAGCAGTACTTC.

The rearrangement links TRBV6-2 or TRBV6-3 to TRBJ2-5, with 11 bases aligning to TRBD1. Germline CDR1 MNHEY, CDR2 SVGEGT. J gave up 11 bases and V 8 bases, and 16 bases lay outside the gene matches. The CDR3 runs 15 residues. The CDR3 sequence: CASGTLGQGGNEQYF. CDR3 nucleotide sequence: TGTGCCAGCGGAACCCTGGGACAGGGGGGTAATGAGCAGTACTTC.

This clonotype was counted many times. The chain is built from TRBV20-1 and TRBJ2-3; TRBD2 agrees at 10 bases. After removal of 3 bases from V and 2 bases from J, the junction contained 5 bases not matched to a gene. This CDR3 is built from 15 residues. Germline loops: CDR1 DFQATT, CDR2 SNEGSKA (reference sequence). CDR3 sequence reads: CSASQLAGITDTQYF. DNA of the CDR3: TGCAGTGCTAGTCAACTAGCGGGGATCACAGATACGCAGTATTTT.

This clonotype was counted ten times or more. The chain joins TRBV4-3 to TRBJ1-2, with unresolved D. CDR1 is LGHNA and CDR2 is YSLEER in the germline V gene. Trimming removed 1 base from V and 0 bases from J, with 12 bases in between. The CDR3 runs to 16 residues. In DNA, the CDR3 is TGCGCCAGCAGCCAAGTGTTGAGTACAGCTAACTATGGCTACACCTTC. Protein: CASSQVLSTANYGYTF.

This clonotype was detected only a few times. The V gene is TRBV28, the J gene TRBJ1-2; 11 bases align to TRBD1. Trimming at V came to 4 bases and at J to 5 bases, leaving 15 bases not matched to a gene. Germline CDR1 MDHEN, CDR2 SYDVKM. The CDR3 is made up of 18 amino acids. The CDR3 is CASSSPGTGGKYTYGYTF. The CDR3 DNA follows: TGTGCCAGCAGTTCCCCCGGGACAGGGGGGAAATATACGTATGGCTACACCTTC.

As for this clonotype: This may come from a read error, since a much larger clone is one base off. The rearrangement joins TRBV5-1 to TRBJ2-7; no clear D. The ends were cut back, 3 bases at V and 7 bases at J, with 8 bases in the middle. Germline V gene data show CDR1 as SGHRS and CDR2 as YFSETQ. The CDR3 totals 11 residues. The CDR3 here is CASSSADEQYF. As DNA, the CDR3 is TGCGCCAGCAGCTCCGCGGATGAGCAGTACTTC.

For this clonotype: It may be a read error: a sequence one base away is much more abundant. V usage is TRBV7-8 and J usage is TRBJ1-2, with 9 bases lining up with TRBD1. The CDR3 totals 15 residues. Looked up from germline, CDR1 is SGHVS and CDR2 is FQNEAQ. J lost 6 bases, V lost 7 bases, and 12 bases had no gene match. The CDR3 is CASTRRTGDRDGYTF. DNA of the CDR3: TGTGCCAGCACTCGGAGGACAGGGGATAGGGATGGCTACACCTTC.

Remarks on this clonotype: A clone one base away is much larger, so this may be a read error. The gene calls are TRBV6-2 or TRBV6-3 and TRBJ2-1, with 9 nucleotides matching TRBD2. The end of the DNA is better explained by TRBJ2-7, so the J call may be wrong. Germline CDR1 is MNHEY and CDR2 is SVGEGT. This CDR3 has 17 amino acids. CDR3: CASSYRSSGASYNEQYF. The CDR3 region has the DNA TGTGCCAGCAGTTACCGGTCTAGCGGGGCCTCCTACAATGAGCAGTACTTC.